Following are 18 T cell receptor beta chains from one sample sequenced in a study of tumor and adjacent non-tumor tissue in lung cancer. The library came from three nested PCR rounds adapted from ARM-PCR protocols. In TCRdb, the multiplex PCR reads were re-called with MiXCR into one record per CDR3 protein. Seen here are about 85,000 distinct CDR3 sequences, more than 60% observed once, and the top ten hold about 15%. This sample's RNA came from whole unsorted tissue. Sequencing input: lung tumor tissue. These receptors were collected from a man between 70 and 80 years old with non-small cell lung cancer.

On this clonotype: Sequence at one end of the junction differs from germline and may be a read error. The chain is built from TRBV10-3 and TRBJ2-3; TRBD2 aligns across 11 bases. Germline V CDR1 and CDR2: ENHRY, SYGVKD. The CDR3 runs to 15 residues. The DNA of the CDR3 is TGTGTCATCAACAAATTAGCGGGAGGGTCAGATACGCACTATTTT. Translated, it gives CVINKLAGGSDTHYF.

This clonotype was counted at least ten times. The CDR3 coding sequence is TGTGCCAGCAGTACGCCCCCGCGGCCCCAGCATTTT. Its protein is CASSTPPRPQHF. The rearrangement joins TRBV6-6 to TRBJ1-5; D is undetermined. CDR1 is MNHNY, CDR2 SVGAGI, per germline (reference sequence). V was trimmed by 5 bases and J by 9 bases, leaving 11 bases between them. This CDR3 spans 12 amino acids.

Details on this clonotype: A read error may produce the germline difference seen at one junction end. The V call is TRBV11-1, the J call TRBJ2-1; TRBD1 matches 9 bases. The CDR3 runs to 14 residues. The germline V gene has CDR1 SGHAT and CDR2 FQDESV (reference sequence). For the CDR3, the DNA is TGTACCAGCAACCCCCGGACAGGGGCGGATGAGCAGTTCTTC. Amino acids: CTSNPRTGADEQFF.

This clonotype has ten or more counts. Since no conserved phenylalanine or tryptophan closes the CDR3, a read error is the likely cause. The chain employs TRBV5-4 and TRBJ1-1; 10 nucleotides align to TRBD1. V was clipped by 0 bases and J by 7 bases; unmatched bases: 9. The CDR3 is 16 residues long. CDR1 SGHNT and CDR2 YYREEE come from the germline V gene (reference sequence). The CDR3 reads CASSLGRDRGRNEAFL. DNA of the CDR3: TGTGCCAGCAGCTTGGGGCGGGACAGGGGCAGAAATGAAGCTTTCCTT.

The chain employs TRBV11-1 and TRBJ2-6; D unresolved. The CDR3 has 15 residues. The germline gives CDR1 SGHAT, CDR2 FQDESV (reference sequence). The DNA for the CDR3 is TGTGTCAGTAGTATGGGTGTTAGTGGGGCCAACGTCCTGACTTTC. It yields the protein CVSSMGVSGANVLTF. Supplemented by reference TRBV11-1 and TRBJ2-6, the full variable domain reads EAEVAQSPRYKITEKSQAVAFWCDPISGHATLYWYRQILGQGPELLVQFQDESVVDDSQLPKDRFSAERLKGVDSTLKIQPAELGDSAMYLCVSSMGVSGANVLTFGAGSRLTVL.

The chain combines TRBV27 with TRBJ2-1; D may correspond to TRBD1 or TRBD2 (6 bases each). The CDR3 runs to 13 residues. V dropped 6 bases and J dropped 13 bases, with 19 bases sitting between them. Germline V gene lookup returns CDR1 MNHEY and CDR2 SMNVEV (reference sequence). In DNA form, the CDR3 reads TGTGCCAGCAGCCGACCCCCGAGGGGGGATCAGTTCTTC. Translating it yields CASSRPPRGDQFF.

Of note for this clonotype: This may arise from a read error, as a much more abundant clone is one base away. The genes are TRBV29-1 and TRBJ1-1, with no clear D. The V end lost 7 bases, the J end lost 6 bases, and 9 bases lay between the germline ends. Germline loops: CDR1 SQVTM, CDR2 ANQGSEA. The CDR3 covers 10 residues. The CDR3 protein is CSADSAEAFF. The CDR3, as DNA: TGCAGCGCTGATAGCGCTGAAGCTTTCTTT.

The chain couples TRBV28 to TRBJ2-7; 7 bases agree with TRBD1. This CDR3 region has 15 residues. CDR1 MDHEN and CDR2 SYDVKM come from the germline V gene. Trimming took 2 bases from V and 4 from J; bases not matched to a gene: 8. The CDR3 is CASSLPDRNPYEQYF. As DNA, the CDR3 is TGTGCCAGCAGTTTACCGGACAGGAATCCTTACGAGCAGTACTTC.

A remark on this clonotype: One end of the junction varies from germline; a read error may be responsible. The chain recombines TRBV29-1 with TRBJ1-5, with 11 bases matching TRBD1. The CDR3 is made up of 13 amino acids. CDR1 SQVTM and CDR2 ANQGSEA come from the germline V gene. In DNA form, the CDR3 reads TGCAGCGATGGAGGGACAGGGGGTCAGCCCCAGCATTTC. Translating it yields CSDGGTGGQPQHF.

This CDR3 is CATSGWGGQNRNTGELFF. CDR3 in DNA: TGTGCCACCAGTGGGTGGGGGGGCCAAAACCGGAACACCGGGGAGCTGTTTTTT. The chain couples TRBV24-1 to TRBJ2-2; tentative D call: TRBD2 (7 bases). Trimming shortened V by 5 bases and J by 1 base, and 19 bases separated the two germline ends. Per germline, CDR1 KGHDR and CDR2 SFDVKD. The CDR3 runs to 18 residues.

This clonotype was detected ten times or more. This sequence joins TRBV20-1 and TRBJ2-1; 8 bases map to TRBD2. CDR1 and CDR2 (germline): DFQATT, SNEGSKA (reference sequence). The CDR3 sequence is 15 residues long. Trimming at V came to 4 bases and at J to 9 bases, leaving 14 bases not matched to a gene. The CDR3 DNA reads TGCAGTGCTATGTCTACAAGCGGGAGCATTGGTGAGCAGTTCTTC. Encoded protein: CSAMSTSGSIGEQFF.

The chain combines TRBV6-2 or TRBV6-3 with TRBJ2-7; 12 nucleotides line up with TRBD1. The CDR3 runs to 15 residues. The J segment lost 13 bases and the V segment lost 7 bases, leaving 17 bases of the junction unmatched. In germline, CDR1 is MNHEY, CDR2 SVGEGT. The CDR3 protein is CASINLGGQGARRYF. DNA for the CDR3: TGTGCCAGCATCAACCTGGGGGGACAGGGGGCAAGAAGATACTTC.

In its sample, this clonotype was seen many times. The DNA of the CDR3 is TGTGCCAGCAGCCCCGTGACTCGAAGCACTGAAGCTTTCTTT. Protein product: CASSPVTRSTEAFF. The chain couples TRBV5-4 to TRBJ1-1, with no clear D. The CDR3 runs 14 residues. Germline V lookup: CDR1 SGHNT, CDR2 YYREEE (reference sequence). V lost 4 bases and J lost 4, with 14 bases in between.

In the case of this clonotype: Germline and junction disagree at one end, which may indicate a read error. The chain carries TRBV20-1 and TRBJ2-1; D unclear. Germline V gives CDR1 DFQATT, CDR2 SNEGSKA (reference sequence). The CDR3 has 14 residues. The CDR3 coding sequence is TGCAGTGCTAGAGTGAGACACTACTACAATGAGCAATTCTTC. This encodes CSARVRHYYNEQFF.

This clonotype came up once. The chain has TRBV6-2 or TRBV6-3 and TRBJ2-7; weak D call: TRBD2 (5 bases). V was trimmed by 9 bases and J by 1 base, leaving 22 bases between them. CDR1 and CDR2 (germline): MNHEY, SVGEGT. This CDR3 region has 16 residues. CDR3 sequence reads: CASSISEGRGSYEQYF. The CDR3 nucleotides read TGTGCCAGTAGTATCTCCGAGGGTCGGGGTTCCTACGAGCAGTACTTC.

For this clonotype: The junction and the germline gene differ at one end; a read error may be behind it. The J gene is TRBJ2-3, the V gene TRBV11-2; tentative D call: TRBD2 (5 bases). Germline V gene data show CDR1 as SGHAT and CDR2 as FQNNGV. The CDR3 runs to 15 residues. This chain's CDR3 is CASRTKGKSTDTQYF. CDR3 DNA sequence: TGTGCCAGCAGGACTAAGGGTAAAAGCACAGATACTCAGTATTTT. The entire variable domain, with the rest obtained from reference TRBV11-2 and TRBJ2-3, is as follows: EAGVAQSPRYKIIEKRQSVAFWCNPISGHATLYWYQQILGQGPKLLIQFQNNGVVDDSQLPKDRFSAERLKGVDSTLKIQPAKLEDSAVYLCASRTKGKSTDTQYFGPGTRLTVL.

As for this clonotype: One junction end disagrees with the germline gene, perhaps due to a read error. The V call is TRBV4-1, the J call TRBJ2-5, with a tentative D call TRBD2 (6 bases). Germline CDR1 reads MGHRA; CDR2 reads YSYEKL. The CDR3 sequence is 13 residues long. As DNA, the CDR3 is TGCGCCAGCTGCCAAGATGGCGGGGAGACCCAGCACTTC. It yields the protein CASCQDGGETQHF.

This clonotype was counted many times. CDR3 region: CSVGDGAYEQYF. The CDR3 nucleotides read TGCAGCGTTGGGGATGGCGCCTACGAGCAGTACTTC. The rearrangement joins TRBV29-1 to TRBJ2-7; D ambiguous. With 4 bases removed from V and 2 bases from J, the gap between germline ends came to 9 bases. The CDR3 runs 12 residues. Germline loops: CDR1 SQVTM, CDR2 ANQGSEA.